These T cell receptor beta chains were read from a single sample in a study of blood T cell repertoires in COVID-19. Some clones are missing from TCRdb's copy, which holds only in-frame ones; the method was immunoSEQ multiplex PCR. Here the sample spans 60,000 to 85,000 clones, approximately 80% being singletons. Material: peripheral blood. The receptors come from a human donor in a cohort sampled during active COVID-19. Each CDR3 is given with its conserved first and last residue. D genes are given only for firm matches. The listing skips clone size in some rows; elsewhere it reads once, few, many or a size class.

clone_size d_call j_call v_call cdr3_nt cdr3_aa
NA NA TRBJ2-5 TRBV6-1 TGTGCCAGCAGTGACCCTGAGAAGGGGCGGCAGGAGACCCAGTACTTC CASSDPEKGRQETQYF
NA TRBD1 TRBJ2-7 TRBV6-5 TGTGCCAGCACCCCTACCGGGACAGGGGCGCTCGAGCAGTACTTC CASTPTGTGALEQYF
NA NA TRBJ1-3 TRBV7-9 TGTGCCAGCAGCTTAGCGGGACACCGTGGAAACACCATATATTTT CASSLAGHRGNTIYF
NA NA TRBJ2-7 TRBV28 TGTGCCAGCAGTTTATACAGTGGGGAGCAGTACTTC CASSLYSGEQYF
NA TRBD1 TRBJ1-3 TRBV5-5 TGTGCCAGCAGCTTACAGGGGGTTGACACCATATATTTT CASSLQGVDTIYF
NA TRBD1 TRBJ1-1 TRBV6-5 TGTGCCAGCAGTTACTCCGGACAGGGGGCCGAAGCTTTCTTT CASSYSGQGAEAFF
NA NA TRBJ2-2 TRBV11-2 TGTGCCAGCAGCCCAGACTATAACACCGGGGAGCTGTTTTTT CASSPDYNTGELFF
NA NA TRBJ2-3 TRBV7-2 TGTGCCAGCAGCTCTTTCTGGACTATTGACACAGATACGCAGTATTTT CASSSFWTIDTDTQYF
NA TRBD2 TRBJ2-1 TRBV6-5 TGTGCCGAGGGACTAGGGTACAATGAGCAGTTCTTC CAEGLGYNEQFF
NA TRBD2 TRBJ2-5 TRBV30 TGTGCCTGGAGGGGACTAGCGGGGGGGCCTGGGGAGACCCAGTACTTC CAWRGLAGGPGETQYF
once NA TRBJ2-6 TRBV6-5 TGTGCCAGCGGCTCAGGGGCTGGGGCCAACGTCCTGACTTTC CASGSGAGANVLTF
NA NA TRBJ1-6 TRBV15 TGTGCCACCGGACGAGGGCGGAGTAATTCACCCCTCCACTTT CATGRGRSNSPLHF
NA NA TRBJ1-2 TRBV6-4 TGTGCCAGCAGGAAGGACGGGACTAACTATGGCTACACCTTC CASRKDGTNYGYTF
NA TRBD1 TRBJ2-5 TRBV11-1 TGTGCCAGCAGCTTAGGGCAGGGGGTCTTGCAAGAGACCCAGTACTTC CASSLGQGVLQETQYF
NA NA TRBJ2-3 TRBV19 TGTGCCAGTAGTACGCCTCATGGAGGGACAGATACGCAGTATTTT CASSTPHGGTDTQYF